These 26 T cell receptor beta chains came from one sample sequenced in a study of identical twins. Using its own MiXCR run on the 5' RACE reads, TCRdb lists one record per CDR3 protein. The repertoire holds 1.5 million to 2 million distinct CDR3 sequences, about 30% seen once, with about 0.27% in the top ten. The sequencing input was cord blood. The receptors here all came from a newborn girl in good health.

This clonotype was detected ten times or more. This chain connects TRBV12-5 to TRBJ2-3; 7 nucleotides line up with TRBD2. The CDR3 totals 15 residues. V lost 1 base to trimming and J lost 0 bases; unmatched junction nucleotides: 1. The germline CDR1 and CDR2 sequences are LGHNT and FRNRAP. This chain's CDR3 is CASGLGLASTDTQYF. In DNA, the CDR3 is TGTGCTAGTGGTTTGGGACTAGCTAGCACAGATACGCAGTATTTT.

This clonotype was seen a few times. The V and J genes are TRBV7-6 and TRBJ1-6, with TRBD1 identical over 7 bases. The CDR3 totals 15 residues. Trimming at V came to 5 bases and at J to 9 bases, leaving 10 bases not matched to a gene. Germline V CDR1 and CDR2: SGHVS, FNYEAQ. The CDR3 coding sequence is TGTGCCAGCAGCGAGCTCTACAGGGGTGGTTCACCCCTCCACTTT. As protein: CASSELYRGGSPLHF.

The chain is built from TRBV18 and TRBJ1-1; 8 bases line up with TRBD1. The CDR3 runs 17 residues. J gave up 3 bases and V 3 bases, and 12 bases lay outside the gene matches. Germline V gene data show CDR1 as KGHSH and CDR2 as LQKENI. The CDR3 DNA follows: TGTGCCAGCTCACCGCAGGGACAGGTTGGAGGAGACACTGAAGCTTTCTTT. As protein: CASSPQGQVGGDTEAFF.

This clonotype turned up a few times. J is TRBJ2-7 and V is TRBV7-9; D uncertain. Germline lookup yields CDR1 SEHNR and CDR2 FQNEAQ (reference sequence). Trimming cost V 3 bases and J 0 bases, with 9 bases left between them. This CDR3 has 14 amino acids. In nucleotides, the CDR3 is TGTGCCAGCAGCTTCGAGCCCAGCTCCTACGAGCAGTACTTC. This codes for CASSFEPSSYEQYF.

The V and J genes are TRBV7-6 and TRBJ1-4; D perhaps matches TRBD1 (5 bases). The CDR3 spans 15 residues. Germline CDR1 reads SGHVS; CDR2 reads FNYEAQ. V lost 0 bases, J lost 8 bases, and 13 bases lay in between. CDR3 bases: TGTGCCAGCAGCTTAGCGGACGGCGGGGCCGAAAAACTGTTTTTT. Encoded protein: CASSLADGGAEKLFF.

The genes are TRBV16 and TRBJ1-2; a possible D gene is TRBD1 (6 bases). Trimming took off 0 bases at V and 6 bases at J, with 11 bases between the two ends. The CDR3 totals 14 residues. In germline, CDR1 is KGHSY, CDR2 FQNENV. This CDR3 reads CASSQSARGNGYTF. CDR3 sequence (DNA): TGTGCCAGCAGCCAATCAGCCAGGGGCAATGGCTACACCTTC.

The chain couples TRBV7-9 to TRBJ1-1, with 7 bases identical to TRBD1. Germline values: CDR1 SEHNR, CDR2 FQNEAQ (reference sequence). The CDR3 length is 16 residues. V was clipped by 1 base and J by 1 base; unmatched bases: 6. CDR3 region: CASSLVRGQENTEAFF. The CDR3 DNA reads TGTGCCAGCAGCTTAGTAAGGGGGCAGGAGAACACTGAAGCTTTCTTT.

Worth noting for this clonotype: A much larger clone sits a single nucleotide away, making a read error possible. The CDR3 loop is CSATGGTVTQYF. The CDR3 DNA reads TGCAGTGCTACAGGGGGCACAGTTACGCAGTATTTT. V gene TRBV20-1 combines with J gene TRBJ2-3; TRBD1 matches 8 bases. The germline V gene encodes CDR1 DFQATT and CDR2 SNEGSKA (reference sequence). This CDR3 is built from 12 residues.

V usage is TRBV12-3 or TRBV12-4 and J usage is TRBJ1-2; possibly TRBD1 for D (5 bases). The CDR3 covers 12 residues. Trimming removed 4 bases from V and 8 bases from J, with 11 bases in between. The CDR3 DNA reads as TGTGCCAGCAGTTCTCGTAGGGGCGGCTACACCTTC. The encoded protein is CASSSRRGGYTF.

This clonotype was counted between two and nine times. The chain is built from TRBV5-5 and TRBJ2-7; no clear D. With 0 bases removed from V and 2 bases from J, the gap between germline ends came to 12 bases. This CDR3 has 15 amino acids. From germline, CDR1 is SGHKS and CDR2 YYEKEE (reference sequence). CDR3 sequence reads: CASSLELVNPYEQYF. DNA of the CDR3: TGTGCCAGCAGCTTGGAATTGGTGAACCCCTACGAGCAGTACTTC.

This clonotype turned up a few times. The rearrangement links TRBV29-1 to TRBJ2-1; 10 bases are a match to TRBD1. J lost 10 bases, V lost 6 bases, and 6 bases had no gene match. The CDR3 length is 12 residues. The V gene's germline CDR1 is SQVTM and CDR2 ANQGSEA. CDR3 in DNA: TGCAGCGTCGCGACAGGGGGCTACGAGCAGTTCTTC. It codes for CSVATGGYEQFF.

This chain links TRBV20-1 with TRBJ2-1, with a possible D match to TRBD1 (6 bases). V lost 6 bases to trimming and J lost 0 bases, with 9 bases between them. The CDR3 covers 13 residues. CDR1 is DFQATT, CDR2 SNEGSKA, per germline (reference sequence). In nucleotides, the CDR3 is TGCAGTGCGATGGACAGCTCCTACAATGAGCAGTTCTTC. Translated: CSAMDSSYNEQFF.

The V and J genes are TRBV5-5 and TRBJ1-3, with 7 bases fitting TRBD1. J was trimmed by 3 bases and V by 2 bases; bases with no gene match: 11. The CDR3 covers 17 residues. Germline assignment: CDR1 SGHKS and CDR2 YYEKEE (reference sequence). The DNA of the CDR3 is TGTGCCAGCAGCTTATCTCCGACAGGGCAGTTTGGAAACACCATATATTTT. Translated: CASSLSPTGQFGNTIYF.

This clonotype was observed a few times. V is TRBV10-3 and J is TRBJ1-1; the D is unclear. Germline lookup yields CDR1 ENHRY and CDR2 SYGVKD. The CDR3 contains 14 residues. Trimming removed 2 bases at V and 1 base at J, with 8 bases between. The CDR3 region is CAISERGQNTEAFF. CDR3 sequence (DNA): TGTGCCATCAGTGAGCGGGGTCAGAACACTGAAGCTTTCTTT.

The CDR3 spells CASSQAGTSYNSPLHF. CDR3 in DNA: TGTGCCAGCAGCCAAGCCGGGACCTCCTATAATTCACCCCTCCACTTT. The rearrangement links TRBV3-1 to TRBJ1-6, with D tentatively TRBD1 (5 bases). The CDR3 runs to 16 residues. Per germline, CDR1 LGHDT and CDR2 YNNKEL (reference sequence). V shed 1 base and J shed 0 bases, with 7 bases lying between them.

This clonotype was detected ten times or more. This chain joins TRBV28 and TRBJ2-3, with a possible D match to TRBD2 (6 bases). Germline V gene lookup returns CDR1 MDHEN and CDR2 SYDVKM. Trimming left V 6 bases short and J 5 bases short, with 15 bases between. The CDR3 contains 14 residues. CDR3 DNA sequence: TGTGCCAGCAGCGACTCGGGACTTCTAGATACGCAGTATTTT. Its protein is CASSDSGLLDTQYF.

The chain employs TRBV29-1 and TRBJ1-2, with a possible D match to TRBD1 (5 bases). CDR3 size: 12 residues. Per the germline V gene, CDR1 is SQVTM and CDR2 is ANQGSEA. V lost 6 bases and J lost 6, with 14 bases in between. CDR3 coding DNA: TGCAGCGTCCTAGGACGGGGGGATGGCTACACCTTC. Its translation: CSVLGRGDGYTF.

This clonotype showed up just a few times. The gene calls are TRBV20-1 and TRBJ1-2; D gene uncertain. Germline assignment: CDR1 DFQATT and CDR2 SNEGSKA (reference sequence). Trimming pared 5 bases from V and 13 bases from J, leaving 20 bases between. This CDR3 contains 12 residues. The CDR3, as DNA: TGCAGTGCTTGGACTCTGTCCAACGGTTTCACCTTC. Its protein product is CSAWTLSNGFTF.

A few counts support this clonotype. This chain connects TRBV5-4 to TRBJ2-3, with 13 positions matching TRBD2. The CDR3 spans 18 residues. The V gene's germline CDR1 is SGHNT and CDR2 YYREEE (reference sequence). The V and J ends lost 3 bases and 3 bases, in that order; junction bases with no gene match: 10. The CDR3 sequence is CASSSPLVTSGRTDTQYF. CDR3 bases: TGTGCCAGCAGCTCACCCTTAGTGACTAGCGGGAGGACAGATACGCAGTATTTT.

V gene TRBV5-1 combines with J gene TRBJ2-4; TRBD2 aligns across 13 bases. J was trimmed by 6 bases and V by 2 bases; bases with no gene match: 2. This CDR3 contains 15 residues. The germline gives CDR1 SGHRS, CDR2 YFSETQ. The CDR3 DNA follows: TGCGCCAGCAGCTTACTAGCGGGGGGGCCAAACATTCAGTACTTC. Translating gives CASSLLAGGPNIQYF.

This clonotype has only a few counts. V gene TRBV5-1 combines with J gene TRBJ2-2; 8 nucleotides line up with TRBD1. Trimming took 2 bases from V and 6 from J; bases not matched to a gene: 3. Germline-derived CDR1 and CDR2 are SGHRS and YFSETQ. The CDR3 covers 14 residues. The CDR3 is CASSFLDRAGELFF. The CDR3 nucleotides read TGCGCCAGCAGCTTTTTGGACAGGGCCGGGGAGCTGTTTTTT.

This chain links TRBV30 with TRBJ1-2; D is possibly TRBD1 (5 bases). Germline lookup yields CDR1 GTSNPN and CDR2 SVGIG (reference sequence). V was trimmed by 5 bases and J by 6 bases, leaving 13 bases between them. This CDR3 is 12 amino acids long. The CDR3 bases are TGTGCCTGGGAGACAGTTCCTGATGGCTACACCTTC. Residues: CAWETVPDGYTF.

In this sample, this clonotype turned up a few times. The rearrangement joins TRBV4-1 to TRBJ1-2; a weak D match, TRBD1 (6 bases). The CDR3 totals 15 residues. Per the germline V gene, CDR1 is MGHRA and CDR2 is YSYEKL. V dropped 0 bases and J dropped 5 bases, with 13 bases sitting between them. This chain's CDR3 is CASSQDRVRGYGYTF. CDR3 nucleotide sequence: TGCGCCAGCAGCCAAGATCGAGTCAGGGGTTATGGCTACACCTTC.

The CDR3 DNA sequence: TGTGCCAGCAGTTTAGGAGGGGGAAGAGGACTAGCGGGATCCTACAATGAGCAGTTCTTC. Encoded protein: CASSLGGGRGLAGSYNEQFF. The chain combines TRBV12-3 or TRBV12-4 with TRBJ2-1, with 12 positions matching TRBD2. The CDR3 totals 20 residues. J lost 1 base, V lost 1 base, and 11 bases had no gene match.

V and J are TRBV27 and TRBJ2-7; no reliable D call. The CDR3 runs to 15 residues. Germline values: CDR1 MNHEY, CDR2 SMNVEV (reference sequence). Trimming pared 3 bases from V and 0 bases from J, leaving 12 bases between. CDR3 region: CASSFRRLYSYEQYF. DNA for the CDR3: TGTGCCAGCAGTTTTCGGCGCCTATACTCCTACGAGCAGTACTTC.

At least ten counts were recorded for this clonotype. V usage is TRBV20-1 and J usage is TRBJ1-1, with D unresolved. Germline CDR1 is DFQATT and CDR2 is SNEGSKA (reference sequence). V shed 5 bases and J shed 6 bases, with 1 base lying between them. This CDR3 is built from 8 residues. The CDR3 coding sequence is TGCAGTGCTCCTGAAGCTTTCTTT. Translated: CSAPEAFF.